Listed below are T cell receptor beta chains from one sample, sequenced in a study of CD8+ T cells in alopecia areata. TCRdb keeps only in-frame clones here, not all; method: immunoSEQ multiplex PCR. The sample has approximately 11,000 clones, 59% seen once. The sample was skin, taken at week 0. The receptor source for this set is a human donor with alopecia areata. Each CDR3 is given with its conserved first and last residue. The D gene is left open where the match is weak. Not all rows give a size; the values are once, few, many and, for expanded clones, a class.

size,V,length,J,D,DNA,CDR3
few,TRBV9,17,TRBJ1-3,TRBD1,TGTGCCAGCAGCGATCGGGACAGCTCACGCTCTGGAAACACCATATATTTT,CASSDRDSSRSGNTIYF
-,TRBV4-1,14,TRBJ2-7,TRBD1,TGCGCCAGCAGCCAAGGGGACAGCTCCTACGAGCAGTACTTC,CASSQGDSSYEQYF
few,TRBV5-1,14,TRBJ1-5,-,TGCGCCAGCAGCTTGGACGGGATCAATCAGCCCCAGCATTTT,CASSLDGINQPQHF
-,TRBV19,17,TRBJ1-1,TRBD1,TGTGCCAGTAGTAGTCAATTCAGGGGGACAATTTCCACTGAAGCTTTCTTT,CASSSQFRGTISTEAFF
-,TRBV14,19,TRBJ2-3,-,TGTGCCAGCAGCCAAGCGGACGCGGTAAGGGTTTTGGGCACAGATACGCAGTATTTT,CASSQADAVRVLGTDTQYF
medium-sized,TRBV5-1,16,TRBJ2-1,-,TGCGCCAGCAGCTTGGCCGGCATCCTCCACTACAATGAGCAGTTCTTC,CASSLAGILHYNEQFF
-,TRBV27,17,TRBJ2-7,TRBD2,TGTGCCAGCAGTATCACTAGCGGGCCACCAGGAAGCTACGAGCAGTACTTC,CASSITSGPPGSYEQYF
few,TRBV28,17,TRBJ2-2,TRBD1,TGTGCCAGCAGTGGCACCCGACAGGGGGCGAACACCGGGGAGCTGTTTTTT,CASSGTRQGANTGELFF
-,TRBV6-1,12,TRBJ2-5,-,TGTGCCAGCAGTTGGGAAGGGAAGACCCAGTACTTC,CASSWEGKTQYF
-,TRBV6-1,15,TRBJ2-2,TRBD1,TGTGCCAGCAGGAGACAGGGGGCGGTCACCGGGGAGCTGTTTTTT,CASRRQGAVTGELFF
-,TRBV7-3,13,TRBJ2-1,TRBD1,TGTGCCAGCAGCTGGGACAGCTACAATGAGCAGTTCTTC,CASSWDSYNEQFF
-,TRBV29-1,11,TRBJ1-4,-,TGCAGCGTGACGGATAATGAAAAACTGTTTTTT,CSVTDNEKLFF
-,TRBV30,13,TRBJ1-1,-,TGTGCCTGGAGCCAGTCCCCGGACACTGAAGCTTTCTTT,CAWSQSPDTEAFF
-,TRBV2,17,TRBJ1-5,TRBD1,TGTGCCAGCAGCGAAGACAGGGCGAGTACGGTTAATCAGCCCCAGCATTTT,CASSEDRASTVNQPQHF
few,TRBV16,16,TRBJ1-5,-,TGTGCCAGCAGCCCACCCCACGCCTCTAGCAATCAGCCCCAGCATTTT,CASSPPHASSNQPQHF
few,TRBV5-1,14,TRBJ1-1,-,TGCGCCAGCAGCCCCCCCCCGGGCACCACTGAAGCTTTCTTT,CASSPPPGTTEAFF
few,TRBV6-5,13,TRBJ1-1,-,TGTGCCAGCAGTTTTGATTTGAACACTGAAGCTTTCTTT,CASSFDLNTEAFF
-,TRBV5-1,16,TRBJ2-1,TRBD2,TGCGCCAGCGCCCCTAGCGGGAGTAACACCTACAATGAGCAGTTCTTC,CASAPSGSNTYNEQFF
-,TRBV6-5,14,TRBJ1-1,-,TGTGCCAGCAGACTGGACACTTCTAACACTGAAGCTTTCTTT,CASRLDTSNTEAFF
-,TRBV10-3,13,TRBJ2-5,-,TGTGCCATCAGTGCCCAGCCCCCAAAGACCCAGTACTTC,CAISAQPPKTQYF
-,TRBV29-1,12,TRBJ2-5,TRBD2,TGCAGCGTTGAGGGAGGGAGAGAGACCCAGTACTTC,CSVEGGRETQYF
-,TRBV6-5,15,TRBJ2-3,TRBD2,TGTGCCAGCAGGAGACTAGCCCTTGGCCCAGATACGCAGTATTTT,CASRRLALGPDTQYF
few,TRBV19,14,TRBJ2-7,TRBD1,TGTGCCAGTAGTAAGGACAGGACAACCTACGAGCAGTACTTC,CASSKDRTTYEQYF
few,TRBV6-1,15,TRBJ2-1,-,TGTGCCAGCACCAACGACGGGGGTTCCTACAATGAGCAGTTCTTC,CASTNDGGSYNEQFF
-,TRBV7-9,14,TRBJ2-1,TRBD1,TGTGCCAGCAGCCCCAGACAGGGGGAGGATGAGCAGTTCTTC,CASSPRQGEDEQFF
large,TRBV5-8,13,TRBJ1-1,-,TGTGCCAGCAGCATGCGATTGGCCCCTGAAGCTTTCTTT,CASSMRLAPEAFF
-,TRBV29-1,15,TRBJ2-7,TRBD2,TGCAGCGCCCTGAAGCTAGCGGGAGTCTCCTACGAGCAGTACTTC,CSALKLAGVSYEQYF
few,TRBV25-1,15,TRBJ1-1,-,TGTGCCAGCAGGCCCCCGGGGGGGGCACGGGCTGAAGCTTTCTTT,CASRPPGGARAEAFF
few,TRBV27,13,TRBJ2-2,-,TGTGCCAGCAGTACGAACAGGGCCGGGGAGCTGTTTTTT,CASSTNRAGELFF
few,TRBV27,14,TRBJ2-1,-,TGTGCCAGCAGTTGGCTCCCTCTAGGCAATGAGCAGTTCTTC,CASSWLPLGNEQFF
-,TRBV5-5,15,TRBJ2-1,TRBD2,TGTGCCAGCAGCTGGCTGGCGGGAGGGTTCTATGAGCAGTTCTTC,CASSWLAGGFYEQFF